These 31 T cell receptor beta chains came from one sample sequenced in a study of CD8 T cells in ankylosing spondylitis. TCRdb redid the calling of the 5' RACE reads with MiXCR, one entry per CDR3 protein. Of fewer than 130,000 distinct CDR3 sequences listed, more than 20% were seen once; the top ten hold about 12%. Sequenced sample: synovial fluid, either unsorted or a sorted T cell fraction (not recorded which). The receptors were sampled from a male donor with ankylosing spondylitis.

This clonotype showed up just a few times. The V gene is TRBV6-1, the J gene TRBJ2-3, with D possibly being TRBD2 (6 bases). Deletions cut 11 bases from V and 2 bases from J, with 17 bases between. Germline V gene lookup returns CDR1 MNHNS and CDR2 SASEGT. This CDR3 is built from 14 residues. The CDR3: CAASRGANTDTQYF. The CDR3 DNA is TGTGCCGCTTCCCGCGGGGCCAACACAGATACGCAGTATTTT.

This clonotype was seen ten or more times. The V and J genes are TRBV18 and TRBJ2-7, with D perhaps matching TRBD1 (6 bases). With 4 bases removed from V and 6 bases from J, the gap between germline ends came to 16 bases. This CDR3 is built from 14 residues. Germline V gene lookup returns CDR1 KGHSH and CDR2 LQKENI. In DNA, the CDR3 is TGTGCCAGCTCACTGACAGGTGGTTTGGGCGAGCAGTACTTC. It codes for CASSLTGGLGEQYF.

J is TRBJ1-5 and V is TRBV20-1; no clear D. There are 16 residues in the CDR3. Germline values: CDR1 DFQATT, CDR2 SNEGSKA (reference sequence). V was pared by 0 bases and J by 2 bases, with 14 bases between. CDR3: CSARDAENGGNQPQHF. DNA for the CDR3: TGCAGTGCTAGAGATGCAGAAAACGGAGGCAATCAGCCCCAGCATTTT.

The chain employs TRBV9 and TRBJ2-2, with 9 bases aligning to TRBD2. V gave up 4 bases and J gave up 0 bases; unmatched junction bases: 4. The germline V gene has CDR1 SGDLS and CDR2 YYNGEE. There are 16 residues in the CDR3. This CDR3 is CASSPRLAANTGELFF. The CDR3 DNA reads TGTGCCAGCAGCCCCCGACTAGCGGCGAACACCGGGGAGCTGTTTTTT.

V usage is TRBV14 and J usage is TRBJ2-1, with unresolved D. Germline V lookup: CDR1 SGHDN, CDR2 FVKESK. The CDR3 runs 13 residues. V was cut by 4 bases and J by 6 bases, with 10 bases left in between. CDR3 nucleotides: TGTGCCAGCAGCCTTCAGAAAGGCAATGAGCAGTTCTTC. Encoded protein: CASSLQKGNEQFF.

The V call is TRBV7-2, the J call TRBJ2-5, with 8 bases lining up with TRBD1. The germline CDR1 and CDR2 sequences are SGHTA and FQGNSA. The CDR3 sequence is 16 residues long. The junction had 9 bases not matched to a gene; V was cut back by 4 bases and J by 2 bases. The DNA of the CDR3 is TGTGCCAGCAGCTCCGGACAGGGCCCTTTTCAAGAGACCCAGTACTTC. Its translation: CASSSGQGPFQETQYF.

This clonotype was recorded a few times. V is TRBV20-1 and J is TRBJ2-7; D gene unclear. Germline CDR1 and CDR2: DFQATT and SNEGSKA (reference sequence). Trimming left V 1 base short and J 2 bases short, with 12 bases between. The CDR3 spans 14 residues. CDR3 DNA: TGCAGTGCTAGAGGTCCGGTTAGGGCCTACGAGCAGTACTTC. Translation: CSARGPVRAYEQYF.

The CDR3 region is CAVGRRTDTQYF. In DNA, the CDR3 is TGCGCCGTGGGGCGTCGCACAGATACGCAGTATTTT. The chain links TRBV29-1 to TRBJ2-3; a possible D gene is TRBD1 (5 bases). The CDR3 contains 12 residues. Germline loops: CDR1 SQVTM, CDR2 ANQGSEA.

The chain couples TRBV20-1 to TRBJ2-5; D is uncertain. The CDR3 runs 14 residues. The V gene's germline CDR1 is DFQATT and CDR2 SNEGSKA (reference sequence). The V and J ends lost 0 bases and 7 bases respectively, with 15 bases between them. This CDR3 is CSARDETREGTQYF. DNA of the CDR3: TGCAGTGCTAGAGATGAGACAAGGGAAGGGACCCAGTACTTC.

The chain couples TRBV11-3 to TRBJ2-3; D not certain. The germline CDR1 and CDR2 sequences are SGHNT and YENEEA. V was pared by 2 bases and J by 14 bases, with 14 bases between. The CDR3 extends over 12 amino acids. The CDR3 sequence is CASSLPASIRYF. In DNA, the CDR3 is TGTGCCAGCAGCTTACCGGCCTCGATTCGGTATTTT.

This clonotype was seen a few times. The V and J genes are TRBV6-5 and TRBJ2-3; D is unresolved. Trimming stripped 4 bases from V and 6 bases from J, with 11 bases between. The CDR3 is 13 amino acids. In germline, CDR1 is MNHEY, CDR2 SVGAGI. The chain's CDR3 is CASSSGPWDTQYF. The CDR3 bases are TGTGCCAGCAGTTCCGGTCCTTGGGATACGCAGTATTTT.

This clonotype was recorded at least ten times. This chain uses TRBV4-1 with TRBJ1-2; D not certain. The V gene lost 4 bases and the J gene lost 0 bases, with 9 bases spanning the gap. The CDR3 length is 14 residues. Germline V gene sequence: CDR1 MGHRA, CDR2 YSYEKL. CDR3 sequence: CASSRNTANYGYTF. DNA for the CDR3: TGCGCCAGCAGCCGGAACACAGCTAACTATGGCTACACCTTC.

This chain joins TRBV20-1 and TRBJ1-5; D unclear. CDR3 length equals 11 residues. Germline V gene data show CDR1 as DFQATT and CDR2 as SNEGSKA (reference sequence). Trimming pared 0 bases from V and 11 bases from J, leaving 8 bases between. CDR3 in amino acids: CSARDQYAQHF. CDR3 sequence (DNA): TGCAGTGCTAGAGATCAGTACGCCCAGCATTTT.

The rearrangement uses TRBV3-1 and TRBJ2-5, with D maybe TRBD1 (6 bases). Trimming removed 3 bases at V and 1 base at J, with 15 bases between. CDR3 size: 16 residues. CDR1 is LGHDT and CDR2 is YNNKEL in the germline V gene (reference sequence). CDR3 region: CASSHILGAGQETQYF. Written as DNA, the CDR3 is TGTGCCAGCAGCCATATCCTGGGGGCGGGCCAAGAGACCCAGTACTTC.

The chain recombines TRBV6-2 or TRBV6-3 with TRBJ1-5; D gene uncertain. Trimming shortened V by 3 bases and J by 6 bases, and 12 bases separated the two germline ends. The CDR3 totals 14 residues. CDR1 is MNHEY and CDR2 is SVGEGT in the germline V gene. The CDR3 loop reads CASSYGGSGQPQHF. CDR3 in DNA: TGTGCCAGCAGTTATGGAGGGTCCGGTCAGCCCCAGCATTTT.

This clonotype was observed a handful of times. The J gene is TRBJ1-5, the V gene TRBV6-4; perhaps TRBD1 as D (6 bases). There are 14 residues in the CDR3. Per germline, CDR1 MRHNA and CDR2 SNTAGT. The V end was cut by 2 bases, the J end by 8 bases, with 13 bases between. CDR3 coding DNA: TGTGCCAGCAGTGACACGGCAGGGGTTAAGCCCCAGCATTTT. It specifies CASSDTAGVKPQHF.

This clonotype was recorded a few times. The chain carries TRBV7-2 and TRBJ2-1; D ambiguous. This CDR3 region has 16 residues. Trimming stripped 2 bases from V and 3 bases from J, with 14 bases between. CDR1 and CDR2 (germline): SGHTA, FQGNSA. CDR3 loop: CASSLKSGPGYNEQFF. The CDR3 bases are TGTGCCAGCAGCTTAAAATCGGGTCCCGGCTACAATGAGCAGTTCTTC.

V usage is TRBV20-1 and J usage is TRBJ1-2, with D perhaps matching TRBD1 (5 bases). Germline V gene data show CDR1 as DFQATT and CDR2 as SNEGSKA (reference sequence). The CDR3 has 17 amino acids. V was pared by 6 bases and J by 8 bases, with 31 bases between. The CDR3 is CSAPGPGRARLLGGYTF. CDR3 DNA: TGCAGTGCCCCCGGGCCAGGGCGCGCCCGTCTCCTGGGGGGCTACACCTTC.

This clonotype has just a few counts. V and J are TRBV7-2 and TRBJ2-1; no reliable D call. The length of the CDR3 is 15 residues. With 5 bases removed from V and 7 bases from J, the gap between germline ends came to 18 bases. In germline, CDR1 is SGHTA, CDR2 FQGNSA. The CDR3 here is CASSPRVADGNEQFF. In DNA, the CDR3 is TGTGCCAGCAGCCCACGTGTCGCCGACGGGAATGAGCAGTTCTTC.

The table lists this clonotype with a few counts. V gene TRBV5-1 combines with J gene TRBJ2-1; 13 positions agree with TRBD2. The CDR3 consists of 17 residues. CDR1 is SGHRS and CDR2 is YFSETQ in the germline V gene. The trim removed 7 bases at V and 0 bases at J, leaving 7 bases unmatched. CDR3 amino acids: CASRRTSGRLSYNEQFF. The CDR3 DNA is TGCGCCAGCCGCCGGACTAGCGGGAGACTCTCCTACAATGAGCAGTTCTTC.

The chain is built from TRBV19 and TRBJ1-1; a weak D match, TRBD1 (6 bases). This CDR3 contains 18 residues. V dropped 8 bases and J dropped 1 base, with 26 bases sitting between them. The germline CDR1 and CDR2 sequences are LNHDA and SQIVND (reference sequence). The CDR3 region has the DNA TGTGCCAGTTGGCCTGGTTTAGGGGGTACCCTGAAGAACACTGAAGCTTTCTTT. Encoded protein: CASWPGLGGTLKNTEAFF.

This clonotype has a handful of counts. The V gene is TRBV20-1, the J gene TRBJ2-1; 7 positions agree with TRBD2. V lost 0 bases and J lost 4; bases outside the gene matches: 6. The V gene's germline CDR1 is DFQATT and CDR2 SNEGSKA (reference sequence). The CDR3 has 15 amino acids. As DNA, the CDR3 is TGCAGTGCTAGAGATGGGGGGGGTATATACAATGAGCAGTTCTTC. Translation: CSARDGGGIYNEQFF.

This clonotype was seen many times. CDR3 loop: CASSQPAEEKLFF. CDR3 nucleotides: TGTGCCAGCAGTCAGCCTGCGGAGGAAAAACTGTTTTTT. The chain employs TRBV12-3 or TRBV12-4 and TRBJ1-4, with no clear D. V was clipped by 5 bases and J by 8 bases, with 12 bases between them. This CDR3 comprises 13 residues.

The chain carries TRBV4-1 and TRBJ2-3; the D is unclear. CDR1 and CDR2 (germline): MGHRA, YSYEKL. CDR3 length: 15 amino acids. V shed 0 bases and J shed 5 bases, with 12 bases lying between them. DNA for the CDR3: TGCGCCAGCAGCCAAGATGGTGGTTGGGAAGATACGCAGTATTTT. It translates to CASSQDGGWEDTQYF.

This sequence joins TRBV29-1 and TRBJ2-5, with D perhaps matching TRBD2 (6 bases). Per germline, CDR1 SQVTM and CDR2 ANQGSEA. The length of the CDR3 is 14 residues. Between the trimmed V and J ends, which lost 4 bases and 7 bases, there was a span of 19 bases. The CDR3 nucleotides are TGCAGCGTTGGGATAGCGGCTGTCGAAGGGACCCAGTACTTC. Amino acid sequence: CSVGIAAVEGTQYF. The full variable domain, its missing parts supplied by reference TRBV29-1 and TRBJ2-5, is SAVISQKPSRDICQRGTSLTIQCQVDSQVTMMFWYRQQPGQSLTLIATANQGSEATYESGFVIDKFPISRPNLTFSTLTVSNMSPEDSSIYLCSVGIAAVEGTQYFGPGTRLLVL.

This clonotype was recorded a few times. The chain is built from TRBV29-1 and TRBJ2-2, with D maybe TRBD2 (5 bases). Looked up from germline, CDR1 is SQVTM and CDR2 is ANQGSEA. The CDR3 spans 16 residues. V shed 5 bases and J shed 1 base, with 17 bases lying between them. This CDR3 reads CSVRSKRELNTGELFF. CDR3 sequence (DNA): TGCAGCGTTAGGAGCAAGAGGGAATTGAACACCGGGGAGCTGTTTTTT.

The chain recombines TRBV30 with TRBJ2-7; D unresolved. The CDR3 runs to 11 residues. Germline loops: CDR1 GTSNPN, CDR2 SVGIG (reference sequence). V was pared by 3 bases and J by 0 bases, with 3 bases between. The CDR3 DNA reads as TGTGCCTGGAGCGTCTCCTACGAGCAGTACTTC. Translating gives CAWSVSYEQYF. Looking up the rest from reference TRBV30 and TRBJ2-7 gives the full variable domain: SQTIHQWPATLVQPVGSPLSLECTVEGTSNPNLYWYRQAAGRGLQLLFYSVGIGQISSEVPQNLSASRPQDRQFILSSKKLLLSDSGFYLCAWSVSYEQYFGPGTRLTVT.

This clonotype came up a few times. J is TRBJ1-5 and V is TRBV2; D gene uncertain. Germline-derived CDR1 and CDR2 are SNHLY and FYNNEI. V was trimmed by 6 bases and J by 0 bases, leaving 6 bases between them. This CDR3 contains 13 residues. The CDR3 is CASSMYSNQPQHF. CDR3 nucleotides: TGTGCCAGCAGCATGTATAGCAATCAGCCCCAGCATTTT.

Only a few counts were recorded for this clonotype. This chain joins TRBV29-1 and TRBJ1-5; D is possibly TRBD1 (5 bases). Germline CDR1 reads SQVTM; CDR2 reads ANQGSEA. This CDR3 contains 13 residues. V was cut by 6 bases and J by 0 bases, with 9 bases left in between. For the CDR3, the DNA is TGCAGCGTCAAACAGGATAGCAATCAGCCCCAGCATTTT. Residues: CSVKQDSNQPQHF.

This clonotype occurred a few times. The V gene is TRBV5-4, the J gene TRBJ2-5; TRBD1 aligns across 7 bases. This CDR3 is built from 16 residues. The J segment lost 2 bases and the V segment lost 3 bases, leaving 10 bases of the junction unmatched. Germline loops: CDR1 SGHNT, CDR2 YYREEE (reference sequence). CDR3 in amino acids: CASSSTAGGDQETQYF. The CDR3 DNA follows: TGTGCCAGCAGCTCAACGGCAGGGGGTGATCAAGAGACCCAGTACTTC.

CDR3 nucleotide sequence: TGCAGTGCAAACAGTAGGACTTACCCCACAGATACGCAGTATTTT. This sequence encodes CSANSRTYPTDTQYF. The V gene is TRBV20-1, the J gene TRBJ2-3, with D perhaps matching TRBD2 (5 bases). The CDR3 covers 15 residues. Germline V lookup: CDR1 DFQATT, CDR2 SNEGSKA (reference sequence). Between the trimmed V and J ends, which lost 6 bases and 2 bases, there was a span of 18 bases.